This T cell receptor beta chain was sequenced for a study of identical twins. TCRdb used MiXCR to reprocess the 5' RACE reads, holding one entry per CDR3 protein. The sample consists of around 240,000 distinct CDR3 sequences, roughly 10% of them appearing once. This clonotype has at least ten counts. Its antigen is as yet unknown. Study results and caveats: Partly confounded zero-insertion analyses could result from invariant MAIT and iNKT cells. Some out-of-frame alpha sequences were shared by twins, and these showed excess low generation probability.

The sequence derives from a man aged 50 to 60 in good health. The sequencing input was memory T cells sorted from blood.

CDR3 in amino acids: CASSLRAGGGLSYNEQFF. The CDR3 DNA reads TGTGCCAGCAGCTTAAGGGCGGGAGGGGGTCTCTCCTACAATGAGCAGTTCTTC. The chain is built from TRBV7-3 and TRBJ2-1, with 9 bases that match TRBD2. Germline loops: CDR1 SGHTA, CDR2 FQGTGA. The V segment lost 1 base and the J segment 0 bases; nucleotides outside the gene matches: 7. CDR3 length equals 18 residues. Full variable domain (missing parts from reference TRBV7-3 and TRBJ2-1): GAGVSQTPSNKVTEKGKYVELRCDPISGHTALYWYRQSLGQGPEFLIYFQGTGAADDSGLPNDRFFAVRPEGSVSTLKIQRTERGDSAVYLCASSLRAGGGLSYNEQFFGPGTRLTVL.